This TCR beta chain was recorded in a study of cytomegalovirus exposure and HLA in healthy donors. Background on the study: A preliminary data release comprised tens of millions of unique TCRs obtained from HLA-typed donors. Across 300 to 400 genotyped donors, about 80% landed in the Caucasian-associated ancestry cluster.

The PCR made use of 60 Vbeta and 13 Jbeta primers. Using immunoSEQ multiplex PCR, the repertoire was profiled, and TCRdb retains in-frame clones only, with some absent. The sample contains roughly 120,000 clones, approximately 85% of which appear only once. When sampled, the donors appeared nominally healthy, though they likely had unrecorded immune exposures. This receptor was obtained from a male donor in good health and CMV-seropositive. The sample consisted of PBMCs.

The CDR3 sequence: CASSLGASGYNEQFF. CDR3 bases: TGTGCCAGCAGCTTGGGTGCTAGCGGATACAATGAGCAGTTCTTC. The chain has TRBV5-4 and TRBJ2-1; 7 bases align to TRBD2. Germline CDR1 reads SGHNT; CDR2 reads YYREEE (reference sequence). Trimming took 0 bases from V and 4 from J; bases not matched to a gene: 4. CDR3 length: 15 residues.